The present entry profiles one T cell receptor (beta chain) with its context. This specimen comes from a study of technical replicates of blood from a few donors. Only in-frame clones appear in the TCRdb table, and some are missing; sequencing was by immunoSEQ multiplex PCR. The sample has more than 65,000 clones; approximately 75% are singletons. Germline CDR1 and CDR2: MDHEN and SYDVKM. The CDR3 contains 14 residues. V lost 3 bases to trimming and J lost 4 bases, with 10 bases between them. Sample: PBMCs. The receptor was isolated from a human donor in good health. Some clones in this sample may be carry-over from other donors' samples. The gene calls are TRBV28 and TRBJ1-5; no clear D. DNA for the CDR3: TGTGCCAGCAGTTTGCCCCCTATAAATCAGCCCCAGCATTTT. It encodes CASSLPPINQPQHF.